A selection of T cell receptor beta chains follows, all from one sample in a study of blood T cell repertoires in COVID-19. The table came from immunoSEQ multiplex PCR; TCRdb's copy has only in-frame clones and leaves some out. The sample has around 210,000 clones; approximately 86% are singletons. The sample was peripheral blood. These TCRs come from a man between 60 and 70 years old with COVID-19, enrolled during active disease. Each CDR3 is given with its conserved first and last residue. D genes are given only for firm matches. Some rows mark clone size as missing; the rest say once, few, many or name a class of expanded clone.

v_gene: TRBV9; d_gene: TRBD1; len: 16; abundance: -; j_gene: TRBJ2-7; CDR3nt: TGTGCCAGCAGCGTGAGGGGGGGACAGGGCACGTACGAGCAGTACTTC; CDR3aa: CASSVRGGQGTYEQYF
v_gene: TRBV4-3; d_gene: TRBD1; len: 15; abundance: -; j_gene: TRBJ1-2; CDR3nt: TGCGCCAGCAGCCAAGACAGGGGGCGCTTTGGAGGCTACACCTTC; CDR3aa: CASSQDRGRFGGYTF
v_gene: TRBV2; d_gene: -; len: 13; abundance: once; j_gene: TRBJ1-2; CDR3nt: TGTGCCAGCAGTGCACAGCACAACTATGGCTACACCTTC; CDR3aa: CASSAQHNYGYTF
v_gene: TRBV7-9; d_gene: TRBD1; len: 16; abundance: -; j_gene: TRBJ1-6; CDR3nt: TGTGCCAGCAGGGGCGGACAGGGGGTAAATAATTCACCCCTCCACTTT; CDR3aa: CASRGGQGVNNSPLHF
v_gene: TRBV5-1; d_gene: -; len: 14; abundance: once; j_gene: TRBJ1-1; CDR3nt: TGCGCCAGCAGCTCGGGGGGCCGGAGGACTGAAGCTTTCTTT; CDR3aa: CASSSGGRRTEAFF
v_gene: TRBV28; d_gene: -; len: 18; abundance: -; j_gene: TRBJ2-7; CDR3nt: TGTGCCAGCAGTGCAGGACCGGGACTTGGGGCGCTCGACTACGAGCAGTACTTC; CDR3aa: CASSAGPGLGALDYEQYF
v_gene: TRBV2; d_gene: -; len: 14; abundance: -; j_gene: TRBJ1-1; CDR3nt: TGTGCCAGCAGCGGGGACCCCGGGGGCACTGAAGCTTTCTTT; CDR3aa: CASSGDPGGTEAFF
v_gene: TRBV6-5; d_gene: TRBD1; len: 14; abundance: -; j_gene: TRBJ1-1; CDR3nt: TGTGCCAGCAGCCCCAGAGGGGGCGGCACTGAAGCTTTCTTT; CDR3aa: CASSPRGGGTEAFF
v_gene: TRBV10-1; d_gene: -; len: 13; abundance: -; j_gene: TRBJ1-6; CDR3nt: TGCGCCAGCAGTGAGGACAGTTATTCACCCCTCCACTTT; CDR3aa: CASSEDSYSPLHF
v_gene: TRBV5-1; d_gene: TRBD1; len: 15; abundance: -; j_gene: TRBJ1-6; CDR3nt: TGCGCCAGCAGCCAAATGACAGGGGACAATTCACCCCTCCACTTT; CDR3aa: CASSQMTGDNSPLHF
v_gene: TRBV6-5; d_gene: TRBD1; len: 15; abundance: -; j_gene: TRBJ2-3; CDR3nt: TGTGCCAGCAGCCTCGACAGGGGGCGGACAGATACGCAGTATTTT; CDR3aa: CASSLDRGRTDTQYF
v_gene: TRBV3-1/TRBV3-2; d_gene: -; len: 12; abundance: few; j_gene: TRBJ2-7; CDR3nt: TGTGCCAGCAGCCAAGTGGGACTTCCTTTGCACTTC; CDR3aa: CASSQVGLPLHF
v_gene: TRBV2; d_gene: -; len: 13; abundance: -; j_gene: TRBJ2-7; CDR3nt: TGTGCCAGCAGTGACCCGACAGCCTACGAGCAGTACTTC; CDR3aa: CASSDPTAYEQYF
v_gene: TRBV7-2; d_gene: -; len: 14; abundance: -; j_gene: TRBJ1-1; CDR3nt: TGTGCCAGCAGCTTAGTTGGACAGTACGCTGAAGCTTTCTTT; CDR3aa: CASSLVGQYAEAFF
v_gene: TRBV6-2/TRBV6-3; d_gene: -; len: 16; abundance: -; j_gene: TRBJ2-7; CDR3nt: TGTGCCAGCAGTTTCCAATCGGCAGGTAGCTCCTACGAGCAGTACTTC; CDR3aa: CASSFQSAGSSYEQYF
v_gene: TRBV9; d_gene: -; len: 15; abundance: -; j_gene: TRBJ1-1; CDR3nt: TGTGCCAGCAGCCCTGGGGCTTCTACGAACACTGAAGCTTTCTTT; CDR3aa: CASSPGASTNTEAFF
v_gene: TRBV19; d_gene: TRBD1; len: 15; abundance: -; j_gene: TRBJ2-6; CDR3nt: TGTGCCAGTATACAGGGGGTGGTTGGGGCCAACGTCCTGACTTTC; CDR3aa: CASIQGVVGANVLTF
v_gene: TRBV11-2; d_gene: TRBD2; len: 18; abundance: -; j_gene: TRBJ2-1; CDR3nt: TGTGCCAGCAGACACTTAGCGGGAGGGCCATCGGAGATAAATGAGCAGTTCTTC; CDR3aa: CASRHLAGGPSEINEQFF
v_gene: TRBV28; d_gene: -; len: 17; abundance: -; j_gene: TRBJ2-2; CDR3nt: TGTGCCAGCCTCGGACCGCAAGAGCGGGCTAACACCGGGGAGCTGTTTTTT; CDR3aa: CASLGPQERANTGELFF
v_gene: TRBV18; d_gene: -; len: 15; abundance: -; j_gene: TRBJ1-4; CDR3nt: TGTGCCAGCTCTATTTCGCGGGCAACTAATGAAAAACTGTTTTTT; CDR3aa: CASSISRATNEKLFF
v_gene: TRBV29-1; d_gene: TRBD2; len: 13; abundance: -; j_gene: TRBJ2-7; CDR3nt: TGCAGCGTTGCGCGCGGGAGTTCTGTCGAGCAGTACTTC; CDR3aa: CSVARGSSVEQYF
v_gene: TRBV24-1; d_gene: TRBD1; len: 17; abundance: -; j_gene: TRBJ1-1; CDR3nt: TGTGCCACCACCGAAGAGGGGACAGACCTCATGAACACTGAAGCTTTCTTT; CDR3aa: CATTEEGTDLMNTEAFF
v_gene: TRBV19; d_gene: -; len: 15; abundance: few; j_gene: TRBJ1-1; CDR3nt: TGTGCCAGTAGCCCTAGACAGACGGGCAACACTGAAGCTTTCTTT; CDR3aa: CASSPRQTGNTEAFF
v_gene: TRBV19; d_gene: TRBD2; len: 16; abundance: -; j_gene: TRBJ2-7; CDR3nt: TGTGCCAGTAGTGTACTGACTAGCGGGGTCTCCTACGAGCAGTACTTC; CDR3aa: CASSVLTSGVSYEQYF
v_gene: TRBV27; d_gene: TRBD2; len: 13; abundance: -; j_gene: TRBJ2-7; CDR3nt: TGTGCCAGCAGCCGAACGGGGGGCTACGAGCAGTACTTC; CDR3aa: CASSRTGGYEQYF
v_gene: TRBV7-2; d_gene: -; len: 14; abundance: -; j_gene: TRBJ2-5; CDR3nt: TGTGCCAGCAGCCCAGAACAGGGATACGAGACCCAGTACTTC; CDR3aa: CASSPEQGYETQYF
v_gene: TRBV15; d_gene: -; len: 14; abundance: -; j_gene: TRBJ2-7; CDR3nt: TGTGCCACCAGCAGAGAGGGCCAGCGGAACGAGCAGTACTTC; CDR3aa: CATSREGQRNEQYF
v_gene: TRBV5-1; d_gene: TRBD2; len: 17; abundance: -; j_gene: TRBJ2-1; CDR3nt: TGCGCCAGCACAGCGGGACTAGCGGGAGGGGGGAGGAATGAGCAGTTCTTC; CDR3aa: CASTAGLAGGGRNEQFF
v_gene: TRBV5-1; d_gene: TRBD1; len: 14; abundance: -; j_gene: TRBJ1-1; CDR3nt: TGCGCCAGCAGACAGGGGGCGATGAACACTGAAGCTTTCTTT; CDR3aa: CASRQGAMNTEAFF
v_gene: TRBV14; d_gene: -; len: 16; abundance: -; j_gene: TRBJ1-2; CDR3nt: TGTGCCAGCAGCCAAGATGGACCAGGGCGCGGCTATGGCTACACCTTC; CDR3aa: CASSQDGPGRGYGYTF
v_gene: TRBV6-2/TRBV6-3; d_gene: -; len: 13; abundance: -; j_gene: TRBJ1-3; CDR3nt: TGTGCCAGCAGTTACTCCGGTGGAAACACCATATATTTT; CDR3aa: CASSYSGGNTIYF
v_gene: TRBV15; d_gene: -; len: 16; abundance: -; j_gene: TRBJ1-5; CDR3nt: TGTGCCACCAGCAGAGCCCCGACAGGATCGCAACAGCCCCAGCATTTT; CDR3aa: CATSRAPTGSQQPQHF
v_gene: TRBV5-8; d_gene: -; len: 13; abundance: -; j_gene: TRBJ1-2; CDR3nt: TGTGCCAGCAGGCCAACAGGAACCTATGGCTACACCTTC; CDR3aa: CASRPTGTYGYTF
v_gene: TRBV7-9; d_gene: -; len: 16; abundance: -; j_gene: TRBJ1-5; CDR3nt: TGTGCCAGCAGCTCGGGGACACCAGATAGCAATCAGCCCCAGCATTTT; CDR3aa: CASSSGTPDSNQPQHF
v_gene: TRBV19; d_gene: -; len: 14; abundance: -; j_gene: TRBJ2-7; CDR3nt: TGTGCCAGTAGTATGACAGGTTTGGGCTACGAGCAGTACTTC; CDR3aa: CASSMTGLGYEQYF
v_gene: TRBV11-2; d_gene: -; len: 17; abundance: -; j_gene: TRBJ2-2; CDR3nt: TGTGCCAGCAGCTTATCTACAGGGGGAGGGGGCACCGGGGAGCTGTTTTTT; CDR3aa: CASSLSTGGGGTGELFF
v_gene: TRBV19; d_gene: -; len: 15; abundance: -; j_gene: TRBJ2-1; CDR3nt: TGTGCCAGTAGGATTTCGGCCGGACTTTACAATGAGCAGTTCTTC; CDR3aa: CASRISAGLYNEQFF
v_gene: TRBV18; d_gene: TRBD1; len: 16; abundance: -; j_gene: TRBJ1-2; CDR3nt: TGTGCCAGCTCACCACCAGGGGGCGCAGTGAACTATGGCTACACCTTC; CDR3aa: CASSPPGGAVNYGYTF
v_gene: TRBV19; d_gene: -; len: 14; abundance: once; j_gene: TRBJ1-6; CDR3nt: TGTGCCAGTAGTCAACGACAGGCCAATTCACCCCTCCACTTT; CDR3aa: CASSQRQANSPLHF
v_gene: TRBV27; d_gene: -; len: 14; abundance: once; j_gene: TRBJ1-6; CDR3nt: TGTGCCAGCAGTACAGGGAACCCCAATTCACCCCTCCACTTT; CDR3aa: CASSTGNPNSPLHF
v_gene: TRBV7-9; d_gene: -; len: 11; abundance: -; j_gene: TRBJ2-5; CDR3nt: TGTGCCAGCAGCGGGGGAGGGACCCAGTACTTC; CDR3aa: CASSGGGTQYF